Sequencing of this T cell receptor (beta chain) was carried out in a study of blood T cell repertoires in COVID-19. The junction had 7 bases not matched to a gene; V was cut back by 0 bases and J by 0 bases. Germline values: CDR1 SGHAT, CDR2 FQNNGV. The CDR3 length is 19 residues. As processed by the authors: Quantification of nucleated cells was approximated via reference gene primer amplification. This table comes from immunoSEQ multiplex PCR, and its TCRdb copy is limited to in-frame clones, with some not included. V and J calls and clone size are copied from that table; D and trimming were computed from the DNA. Among some 150,000 clones listed, approximately 85% were seen once.

The source is a man aged 35 to 55 with acute or convalescent COVID-19. The chain links TRBV11-2 to TRBJ2-1; 11 nucleotides align to TRBD2. Material for sequencing was peripheral blood. CDR3 region: CASSLDASGGRASYNEQFF. CDR3 nucleotide sequence: TGTGCCAGCAGCTTAGATGCTAGCGGGGGGCGGGCCTCCTACAATGAGCAGTTCTTC.